The source of this T cell receptor beta chain is a study of metastatic and nonmetastatic thyroid tumors. On the study more broadly: Repertoires from malignant and benign thyroid patients were compared across blood and tumor or nodule tissue.

Every patient underwent thyroid surgery untreated. Per the original data handling: Clinicopathological groups of papillary thyroid cancer showed CDR3 differences that were used to build a distant-metastasis classifier. TCRdb re-analyzed the PCR reads using MiXCR. The V and J calls and clone size are TCRdb's, not the authors'. Of tens of thousands of clones detected, approximately 15% appear once; the ten largest clones hold approximately 3.4%. General study findings and limits: Significantly greater TCR beta diversity was reportedly found in malignant thyroid tumors than in benign nodules (in blood and tumor).

This clone showed up many times. Its antigen is not identified. Sequenced input: blood. This receptor was taken from a female donor with papillary thyroid cancer or a benign thyroid nodule (not recorded which). Some clones in this sample may be carry-over from other donors' samples.

The CDR3 sequence: CASSEESGGMGNEQFF. The CDR3 DNA reads TGTGCCAGCAGTGAAGAGAGCGGCGGGATGGGAAATGAGCAGTTCTTC. The chain employs TRBV2 and TRBJ2-1; tentatively, D is TRBD2 (6 bases). V lost 1 base, J lost 7 bases, and 17 bases lay in between. Germline values: CDR1 SNHLY, CDR2 FYNNEI. CDR3 size: 16 residues.